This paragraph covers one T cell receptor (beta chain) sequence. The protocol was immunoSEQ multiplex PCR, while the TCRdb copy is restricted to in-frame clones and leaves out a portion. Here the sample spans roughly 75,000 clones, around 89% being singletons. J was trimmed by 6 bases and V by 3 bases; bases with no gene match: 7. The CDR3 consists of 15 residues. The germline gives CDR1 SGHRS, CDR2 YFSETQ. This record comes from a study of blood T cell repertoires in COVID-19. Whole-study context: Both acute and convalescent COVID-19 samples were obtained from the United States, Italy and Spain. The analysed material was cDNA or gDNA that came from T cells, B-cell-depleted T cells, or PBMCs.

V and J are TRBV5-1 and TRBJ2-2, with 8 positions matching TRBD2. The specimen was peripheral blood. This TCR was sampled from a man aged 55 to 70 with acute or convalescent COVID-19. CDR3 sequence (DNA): TGCGCCAGCAGCTCCCAGCGGGAGATGGCCGGGGAGCTGTTTTTT. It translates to CASSSQREMAGELFF. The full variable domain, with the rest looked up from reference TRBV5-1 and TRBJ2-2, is KAGVTQTPRYLIKTRGQQVTLSCSPISGHRSVSWYQQTPGQGLQFLFEYFSETQRNKGNFPGRFSGRQFSNSRSEMNVSTLELGDSALYLCASSSQREMAGELFFGEGSRLTVL.